Presented here are 18 T cell receptor beta chains from one specimen sequenced in a study of shared clonotypes between healthy human individuals. Generated by immunoSEQ multiplex PCR, the TCRdb table keeps only in-frame clones and is missing some. The data contain about 2.5 million clones, under 95% of them singletons. Source material: naive CD4+ T cells from PBMCs. This sample's subset: CD45RA+ positively selected. All receptors come from a man between 18 and 35 years old in good health. Some clones in this sample may be carry-over from other donors' samples.

The CDR3 DNA reads TGTGCCAGCAGGGTCAGGGGGCTAGGTGGCTACACCTTC. It codes for CASRVRGLGGYTF. This sequence joins TRBV27 and TRBJ1-2; 8 bases line up with TRBD1. The CDR3 loop spans 13 amino acids. The V gene's germline CDR1 is MNHEY and CDR2 SMNVEV (reference sequence). The ends lost 6 bases at V and 7 bases at J; junction bases unmatched: 7.

On this clone: Other DNA sequences of this sample code for an identical CDR3. The gene calls are TRBV7-3 and TRBJ1-2, with D possibly matching TRBD1 (5 bases). Germline lookup yields CDR1 SGHTA and CDR2 FQGTGA. V gave up 3 bases and J gave up 0 bases, with 11 bases separating them. This CDR3 is 15 amino acids long. The CDR3 DNA follows: TGTGCCAGCAGCTTGACCAGGGAATCTAACTATGGCTACACCTTC. Encoded protein: CASSLTRESNYGYTF.

This clone is a singleton in its sample. The rearrangement joins TRBV5-4 to TRBJ1-1; possible D gene TRBD1, 5 bases. CDR3 length: 12 amino acids. CDR1 and CDR2 (germline): SGHNT, YYREEE (reference sequence). The V end lost 10 bases, the J end lost 1 base, and 11 bases lay between the germline ends. The CDR3 nucleotides are TGTGCCGGGGGGACCCGGAACACTGAAGCTTTCTTT. As protein: CAGGTRNTEAFF. Using reference TRBV5-4 and TRBJ1-1 for the parts outside the CDR3, the full variable domain is ETGVTQSPTHLIKTRGQQVTLRCSSQSGHNTVSWYQQALGQGPQFIFQYYREEENGRGNFPPRFSGLQFPNYSSELNVNALELDDSALYLCAGGTRNTEAFFGQGTRLTVV.

The V call is TRBV2, the J call TRBJ2-7, with 9 bases identical to TRBD2. The germline V gene encodes CDR1 SNHLY and CDR2 FYNNEI. CDR3 length: 15 residues. V was pared by 3 bases and J by 3 bases, with 6 bases of the junction left unmatched. In DNA, the CDR3 is TGTGCCAGCAGTGAGACTAGCGGTAGCCTCTACGAGCAGTACTTC. It encodes CASSETSGSLYEQYF.

The rearrangement uses TRBV7-3 and TRBJ2-3; 10 nucleotides match TRBD2. Germline V gene data show CDR1 as SGHTA and CDR2 as FQGTGA. With 7 bases clipped from V and 5 bases from J, the junction kept 9 bases outside the gene matches. This CDR3 contains 15 residues. The CDR3 sequence: CASTQAGGPGDTQYF. In DNA, the CDR3 is TGTGCCAGCACCCAAGCGGGAGGGCCTGGAGATACGCAGTATTTT.

The chain couples TRBV7-9 to TRBJ1-4; D not certain. Per germline, CDR1 SEHNR and CDR2 FQNEAQ (reference sequence). Trimming removed 5 bases from V and 8 bases from J, with 21 bases in between. CDR3 length: 16 residues. The CDR3 bases are TGTGCCAGCAGCCCCTCCTCCTGGGGTTCTGGGGAAAAACTGTTTTTT. It yields the protein CASSPSSWGSGEKLFF.

The V call is TRBV6-5, the J call TRBJ2-7, with D tentatively TRBD1 (7 bases). V shed 5 bases and J shed 4 bases, with 15 bases lying between them. CDR1 and CDR2 from the germline V gene are MNHEY and SVGAGI. This CDR3 contains 14 residues. CDR3 loop: CASSQEGQTYEQYF. The CDR3 DNA is TGTGCCAGCAGTCAGGAGGGACAGACGTACGAGCAGTACTTC.

The J gene is TRBJ2-1, the V gene TRBV4-3; maybe TRBD2 (5 bases). Between the trimmed V and J ends, which lost 3 bases and 8 bases, there was a span of 11 bases. CDR3 size: 13 residues. The germline CDR1 and CDR2 sequences are LGHNA and YSLEER. CDR3 sequence reads: CASSQERAHEQFF. The CDR3 bases are TGCGCCAGCAGCCAGGAGAGGGCCCATGAGCAGTTCTTC.

V gene TRBV12-5 combines with J gene TRBJ2-3, with D perhaps matching TRBD2 (6 bases). The germline V gene encodes CDR1 LGHNT and CDR2 FRNRAP. With 6 bases removed from V and 8 bases from J, the gap between germline ends came to 15 bases. CDR3 size: 13 residues. Here the CDR3 reads CASGLGEAGTQYF. The CDR3 region has the DNA TGTGCTAGTGGCCTTGGGGAGGCCGGTACGCAGTATTTT.

To note about this clone: The same CDR3 can be traced to other DNA sequences in this sample. The genes are TRBV5-1 and TRBJ2-7; TRBD2 might be the D (6 bases). CDR3 length: 14 amino acids. Germline V gene data show CDR1 as SGHRS and CDR2 as YFSETQ. V lost 4 bases to trimming and J lost 2 bases, with 13 bases between them. In DNA, the CDR3 is TGCGCCAGCAGCCTTGGTAGCGGCACCTACGAGCAGTACTTC. Translation gives CASSLGSGTYEQYF.

The chain combines TRBV7-9 with TRBJ2-2, with D possibly being TRBD1 or TRBD2 (8 bases each). This CDR3 is 12 amino acids long. The germline CDR1 and CDR2 sequences are SEHNR and FQNEAQ (reference sequence). With 7 bases removed from V and 15 bases from J, the gap between germline ends came to 18 bases. The CDR3 DNA follows: TGTGCCAGCACACTAGCGGACAGGGCGTTGTTTTTT. Translation: CASTLADRALFF.

This chain uses TRBV2 with TRBJ2-2; D is possibly TRBD1 (5 bases). The CDR3 covers 14 residues. V shed 4 bases and J shed 4 bases, with 10 bases lying between them. Germline-derived CDR1 and CDR2 are SNHLY and FYNNEI. CDR3 DNA sequence: TGTGCCAGCAGTGGCAGGGATGGCACCGGGGAGCTGTTTTTT. Encoded protein: CASSGRDGTGELFF.

V and J are TRBV7-5 and TRBJ2-4; the tabulated D call, TRBD1, remains unverified against the DNA. TRBV7-5 is an annotated pseudogene. The CDR3 covers 23 residues. CDR3 nucleotide sequence: TGTGCCAGAAGCTTAACCCCAACCCGCGTTCGGGGAGAAGTACAGGGGACCAAAAACATTCAGTACTTC. Translating gives CARSLTPTRVRGEVQGTKNIQYF.

The CDR3 region has the DNA TGTGCCATCAGTGTGACAGGGGATGAAAAACTGTTTTTT. Amino acid sequence: CAISVTGDEKLFF. The chain is built from TRBV10-3 and TRBJ1-4; 8 nucleotides agree with TRBD1. This CDR3 has 13 residues. J gave up 6 bases and V 4 bases, and 1 base lay outside the gene matches. Germline loops: CDR1 ENHRY, CDR2 SYGVKD.

J is TRBJ2-7 and V is TRBV7-2, with 14 bases aligning to TRBD2. The CDR3 runs to 18 residues. Germline CDR1 SGHTA, CDR2 FQGNSA. The ends lost 4 bases at V and 6 bases at J; junction bases unmatched: 14. CDR3 coding DNA: TGTGCCAGCAGCTCGGGGACTAGCGGGAGTTATCCTCGCCCCGAGCAGTACTTC. This gives the protein CASSSGTSGSYPRPEQYF. Looking up the rest from reference TRBV7-2 and TRBJ2-7 gives the full variable domain: GAGVSQSPSNKVTEKGKDVELRCDPISGHTALYWYRQSLGQGLEFLIYFQGNSAPDKSGLPSDRFSAERTGGSVSTLTIQRTQQEDSAVYLCASSSGTSGSYPRPEQYFGPGTRLTVT.

Turning to this clone: Other DNA sequences in this sample translate to the same CDR3. The rearrangement uses TRBV6-5 and TRBJ1-2; TRBD1 matches at 7 bases. Germline CDR1 and CDR2: MNHEY and SVGAGI. The V and J ends lost 6 bases and 7 bases, in that order; junction bases with no gene match: 2. This CDR3 is 11 amino acids long. This chain's CDR3 is CASRRQGGYTF. Here the CDR3 DNA reads TGTGCCAGCAGGCGACAGGGTGGCTACACCTTC.

The genes are TRBV19 and TRBJ1-3; no definite D call. Germline assignment: CDR1 LNHDA and CDR2 SQIVND (reference sequence). Between the trimmed V and J ends, which lost 6 bases and 0 bases, there was a span of 18 bases. The CDR3 extends over 17 amino acids. CDR3 sequence: CASRNQAAQFSGNTIYF. For the CDR3, the DNA is TGTGCCAGTAGGAATCAGGCAGCCCAATTCTCTGGAAACACCATATATTTT.

V and J are TRBV27 and TRBJ2-7; D unclear. Between the trimmed V and J ends, which lost 4 bases and 5 bases, there was a span of 21 bases. Germline V lookup: CDR1 MNHEY, CDR2 SMNVEV (reference sequence). CDR3 size: 16 residues. The CDR3 bases are TGTGCCAGCAGTTCACCTACAGTAGTCAGTAGGGACGAGCAGTACTTC. This translates into CASSSPTVVSRDEQYF.